Listed below are T cell receptor beta chains from one sample, sequenced in a study of cytomegalovirus exposure and HLA in healthy donors. The data were produced by immunoSEQ multiplex PCR, yet TCRdb's version contains in-frame clones alone and is incomplete. The table records about 120,000 clones, around 80% of them present only once. Sequencing input: PBMCs. The source of these receptors is a female donor in good health and CMV-seropositive. The CDR3 runs from the conserved cysteine through the conserved F or W. The order of the fields is clone size, D gene, J gene, V gene, CDR3 DNA, CDR3 protein. D genes are given only for firm matches. The size entry is marked missing in some rows and otherwise reads once, few, many or a size class.

size: NA; D: TRBD1; J: TRBJ1-6; V: TRBV13; DNA: TGTGCCAGCAGTACCCTGACAGGGGCAGGGAACTCACCCCTCCACTTT; CDR3: CASSTLTGAGNSPLHF
size: NA; D: TRBD1; J: TRBJ2-7; V: TRBV28; DNA: TGTGCCAGCAGTCCCTGGACAGGGGAAGAGCAGTACTTC; CDR3: CASSPWTGEEQYF
size: NA; D: TRBD2; J: TRBJ2-7; V: TRBV2; DNA: TGTGCCAGCAGTAGCGGGGTCTACGAGCAGTACTTC; CDR3: CASSSGVYEQYF
size: once; D: TRBD1; J: TRBJ1-6; V: TRBV2; DNA: TGTGCCAGCAGTGGGGGGGACAGGAGCTCCTATAATTCACCCCTCCACTTT; CDR3: CASSGGDRSSYNSPLHF
size: NA; D: NA; J: TRBJ1-2; V: TRBV6-5; DNA: TGTGCCAGCAGGCAGCGAGCTAACTATGGCTACACCTTC; CDR3: CASRQRANYGYTF
size: NA; D: NA; J: TRBJ1-1; V: TRBV11-3; DNA: TGTGCCAGCCGTGGGGCGAACACTGAAGCTTTCTTT; CDR3: CASRGANTEAFF
size: NA; D: NA; J: TRBJ1-4; V: TRBV19; DNA: TGTGCCAGTAGTATAGCGCGGTCTTCGAATGAAAAACTGTTTTTT; CDR3: CASSIARSSNEKLFF
size: once; D: NA; J: TRBJ2-3; V: TRBV6-7; DNA: TGTGCCAGAAGTTTAGCGCTACGGGAGACAGATACGCAGTATTTT; CDR3: CARSLALRETDTQYF
size: NA; D: TRBD2; J: TRBJ2-7; V: TRBV7-2; DNA: TGTGCCAGCAGCTCGAAAACTAGCGGGGGGCCCTACTACGAGCAGTACTTC; CDR3: CASSSKTSGGPYYEQYF
size: NA; D: NA; J: TRBJ1-2; V: TRBV28; DNA: TGTGCCAGCATGGCCTCTAACTATGGCTACACCTTC; CDR3: CASMASNYGYTF
size: NA; D: NA; J: TRBJ2-7; V: TRBV5-6; DNA: TGTGCCAGCAGCGCGACAGGCCCGCCCTACGAGCAGTACTTC; CDR3: CASSATGPPYEQYF
size: NA; D: NA; J: TRBJ1-1; V: TRBV6-6; DNA: TGTGCCAGCAGTTACCAGGCTGAAGCTTTCTTT; CDR3: CASSYQAEAFF
size: NA; D: NA; J: TRBJ1-3; V: TRBV6-1; DNA: TGTGCCAGCAGTTCCCTCTCTGGAAACACCATATATTTT; CDR3: CASSSLSGNTIYF
size: NA; D: TRBD2; J: TRBJ2-1; V: TRBV30; DNA: TGTGCCTGGAAGACTAGCGGGGGGCATGAGCAGTTCTTC; CDR3: CAWKTSGGHEQFF
size: NA; D: NA; J: TRBJ2-7; V: TRBV7-2; DNA: TGTGCCAGCAGCTTAGAGTCCCGACAGGCTAACGAGCAGTACTTC; CDR3: CASSLESRQANEQYF
size: few; D: NA; J: TRBJ1-2; V: TRBV4-1; DNA: TGCGCCAGCAGCCACGGAGAGGGATCGGGCTACACCTTC; CDR3: CASSHGEGSGYTF
size: NA; D: NA; J: TRBJ2-6; V: TRBV19; DNA: TGTGCCAGTAGCATCCCAGGCTCTGGGGCCAACGTCCTGACTTTC; CDR3: CASSIPGSGANVLTF
size: NA; D: NA; J: TRBJ1-3; V: TRBV13; DNA: TGTGCCAGCAGCTTACAAGAAGCCATCTCTGGAAACACCATATATTTT; CDR3: CASSLQEAISGNTIYF
size: NA; D: NA; J: TRBJ2-3; V: TRBV5-1; DNA: TGCGCCAGCTCCATCACCGGGGGAATCCCAGATACGCAGTATTTT; CDR3: CASSITGGIPDTQYF
size: NA; D: NA; J: TRBJ1-2; V: TRBV6-1; DNA: TGTGCCAGCAGTGAAGCGGGCGGGACCCACACAGGCTACACCTTC; CDR3: CASSEAGGTHTGYTF
size: NA; D: NA; J: TRBJ1-2; V: TRBV7-8; DNA: TGTGCCAGCAGCTTAGACGGACAGAGTTATGGCTACACCTTC; CDR3: CASSLDGQSYGYTF
size: few; D: NA; J: TRBJ1-6; V: TRBV18; DNA: TGTGCCAGCTCACCAGTAGCAGATTCACCCCTCCACTTT; CDR3: CASSPVADSPLHF
size: NA; D: NA; J: TRBJ2-7; V: TRBV7-3; DNA: TGTGCCAGCTCCCAGGACTCGAGCTCCTACGAGCAGTACTTC; CDR3: CASSQDSSSYEQYF
size: NA; D: NA; J: TRBJ1-1; V: TRBV30; DNA: TGTGCCTTAGGACAGAGGAACACTGAAGCTTTCTTT; CDR3: CALGQRNTEAFF
size: NA; D: TRBD1; J: TRBJ2-5; V: TRBV9; DNA: TGTGCCAGCAGCGTAGACGAGGGGGCTGGGGAGACCCAGTACTTC; CDR3: CASSVDEGAGETQYF
size: NA; D: NA; J: TRBJ1-2; V: TRBV9; DNA: TGTGCCAGCAGCGTAGAGGGGACACGCTACACCTTC; CDR3: CASSVEGTRYTF
size: once; D: TRBD1; J: TRBJ1-5; V: TRBV27; DNA: TGTGCCAGCAGTTTATCTTGGACAGGGAATCAGCCCCAGCATTTT; CDR3: CASSLSWTGNQPQHF
size: NA; D: NA; J: TRBJ1-1; V: TRBV5-5; DNA: TGTGTCAGCAGCTTGGCCAGTTCGGGCGGGTCTTTCTTT; CDR3: CVSSLASSGGSFF
size: NA; D: TRBD1; J: TRBJ2-5; V: TRBV2; DNA: TGTGCCAGCATGGGACAGGGGGCTGGAGAGACCCAGTACTTC; CDR3: CASMGQGAGETQYF
size: NA; D: NA; J: TRBJ2-7; V: TRBV6-5; DNA: TGTGCCAGCAGTTACGGGAGTGGACCCTACGAGCAGTACTTC; CDR3: CASSYGSGPYEQYF
size: NA; D: NA; J: TRBJ1-2; V: TRBV6-1; DNA: TGTGCCAGCACCTTACAGGGCACCTATGGCTACACCTTC; CDR3: CASTLQGTYGYTF